The entry below gives a single T cell receptor beta chain sequence along with its context. The CDR3 covers 13 residues. CDR1 is SGHTA and CDR2 is FQGNSA in the germline V gene. Deletions cut 2 bases from V and 6 bases from J, with 10 bases between. Researchers ran the PCR with 60 Vbeta and 13 Jbeta primers. Clones were sequenced by immunoSEQ multiplex PCR, and TCRdb holds only the in-frame ones, with some missing. The sample has about 240,000 clones; around 80% are singletons. The data are from a study of cytomegalovirus exposure and HLA in healthy donors. Material: PBMCs. The receptor was derived from a boy younger than 18 in good health and CMV-seronegative. The V and J genes are TRBV7-2 and TRBJ1-2, with a possible D match to TRBD1 (5 bases). CDR3 residues: CASSLTGRDGYTF. CDR3 coding DNA: TGTGCCAGCAGCTTAACAGGCAGGGATGGCTACACCTTC.